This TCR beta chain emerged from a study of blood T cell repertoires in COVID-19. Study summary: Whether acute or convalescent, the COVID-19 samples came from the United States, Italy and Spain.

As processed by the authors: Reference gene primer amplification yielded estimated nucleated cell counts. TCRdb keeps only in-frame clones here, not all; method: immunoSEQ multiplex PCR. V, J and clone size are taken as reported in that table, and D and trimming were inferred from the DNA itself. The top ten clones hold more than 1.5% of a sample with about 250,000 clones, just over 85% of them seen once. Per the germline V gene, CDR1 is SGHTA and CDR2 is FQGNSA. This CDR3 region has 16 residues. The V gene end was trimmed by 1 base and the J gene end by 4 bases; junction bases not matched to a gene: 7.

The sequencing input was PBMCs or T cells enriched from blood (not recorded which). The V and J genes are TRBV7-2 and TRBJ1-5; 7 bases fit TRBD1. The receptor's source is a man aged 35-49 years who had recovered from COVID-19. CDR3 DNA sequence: TGTGCCAGCAGCTTAGACAGGGGTGGAGGGAATCAGCCCCAGCATTTT. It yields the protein CASSLDRGGGNQPQHF.